Below are 31 T cell receptor beta chains sequenced from a single sample in a study of T cell repertoires in cytomegalovirus infection. In TCRdb, the reads were re-called with MiXCR into one record per CDR3 protein. The profile covers about 140,000 distinct CDR3 sequences, with more than 30% appearing a single time and around 50% taken by the ten largest. Which antigens these TCRs recognize remains unknown. The sample here was CD8+ T cells from cultured PBMCs, taken from culture after CMV antigen stimulation. Every receptor here comes from a human donor in good health (CMV status not recorded). Some clones in this sample may be carry-over from other donors' samples.

This sequence joins TRBV15 and TRBJ2-1; perhaps TRBD1 as D (6 bases). Trimming cost V 1 base and J 7 bases, with 8 bases left between them. The length of the CDR3 is 13 residues. Germline V gives CDR1 LNHNV, CDR2 YYDKDF (reference sequence). The CDR3 loop is CATSRVGANEQFF. The CDR3 DNA sequence: TGTGCCACCAGCAGAGTGGGGGCGAATGAGCAGTTCTTC.

The chain carries TRBV27 and TRBJ2-3; 9 nucleotides match TRBD1. V lost 4 bases to trimming and J lost 2 bases; unmatched junction nucleotides: 7. The CDR3 consists of 16 residues. Germline V gene sequence: CDR1 MNHEY, CDR2 SMNVEV (reference sequence). The CDR3 loop reads CASSSLGQGLTDTQYF. The CDR3 DNA reads TGTGCCAGCAGTTCACTTGGACAGGGGCTCACAGATACGCAGTATTTT.

This clonotype was seen ten or more times. The rearrangement uses TRBV7-2 and TRBJ1-2, with D unresolved. Trimming took 5 bases from V and 8 from J, leaving 9 bases between them. CDR1 SGHTA and CDR2 FQGNSA come from the germline V gene. The length of the CDR3 is 11 residues. The CDR3 spells CASSAWEGYTF. For the CDR3, the DNA is TGTGCCAGCAGCGCCTGGGAAGGCTACACCTTC.

Many counts were recorded for this clonotype. The rearrangement links TRBV6-5 to TRBJ2-3; no clear D gene. Germline CDR1 MNHEY, CDR2 SVGAGI. Trimming pared 1 base from V and 1 base from J, leaving 6 bases between. This CDR3 is 14 amino acids long. In nucleotides, the CDR3 is TGTGCCAGCAGTTACTTACCGGGCACAGATACGCAGTATTTT. Encoded protein: CASSYLPGTDTQYF.

CDR3 sequence reads: CASSLTGGSQETQYF. CDR3 DNA: TGTGCCAGCAGTTTGACGGGGGGAAGCCAAGAGACCCAGTACTTC. This chain uses TRBV12-3 or TRBV12-4 with TRBJ2-5, with 7 bases matching TRBD2. The CDR3 runs 15 residues. After removal of 3 bases from V and 1 base from J, the junction contained 5 bases not matched to a gene.

This rearrangement joins TRBV27 to TRBJ2-7, with no clear D. With 4 bases removed from V and 0 bases from J, the gap between germline ends came to 7 bases. Germline loops: CDR1 MNHEY, CDR2 SMNVEV (reference sequence). The CDR3 contains 13 residues. CDR3 nucleotide sequence: TGTGCCAGCAGTTGGGCTAGCTCCTACGAGCAGTACTTC. It is translated as CASSWASSYEQYF.

This clonotype was seen only a few times. The chain joins TRBV27 to TRBJ1-2; 8 nucleotides agree with TRBD1. Trimming removed 2 bases from V and 0 bases from J; junction bases left unmatched: 2. Per the germline V gene, CDR1 is MNHEY and CDR2 is SMNVEV (reference sequence). The CDR3 extends over 15 amino acids. In DNA, the CDR3 is TGTGCCAGCAGTTTAATGACAGGGGCTAACTATGGCTACACCTTC. Amino acids: CASSLMTGANYGYTF.

The chain's CDR3 is CASSQESRLRGNQPQHF. The CDR3 coding sequence is TGCGCCAGCAGCCAAGAGAGCCGACTTAGGGGCAATCAGCCCCAGCATTTT. The chain joins TRBV4-1 to TRBJ1-5; D not resolved. Germline V lookup: CDR1 MGHRA, CDR2 YSYEKL. V lost 0 bases, J lost 2 bases, and 14 bases lay in between. This CDR3 has 17 residues.

This clonotype was seen repeatedly, ten times or more. V usage is TRBV19 and J usage is TRBJ1-1, with 10 bases that match TRBD1. V lost 8 bases and J lost 4; bases outside the gene matches: 7. CDR1 LNHDA and CDR2 SQIVND come from the germline V gene (reference sequence). This CDR3 spans 14 amino acids. The CDR3 sequence: CASVDRGLGTEAFF. The DNA of the CDR3 is TGTGCCAGTGTTGACAGGGGGCTTGGCACTGAAGCTTTCTTT.

The chain links TRBV5-1 to TRBJ1-1; D might be TRBD1 (5 bases). Per germline, CDR1 SGHRS and CDR2 YFSETQ. This CDR3 is 14 amino acids long. The V gene lost 0 bases and the J gene lost 7 bases, with 13 bases spanning the gap. CDR3 nucleotides: TGCGCCAGCAGCTTGGCCCTAGGGGCACTTGAAGCTTTCTTT. Translating it yields CASSLALGALEAFF.

The chain has TRBV3-1 and TRBJ1-6; possible D gene TRBD1, 5 bases. Germline V gene sequence: CDR1 LGHDT, CDR2 YNNKEL (reference sequence). The CDR3 loop spans 16 amino acids. Trimming shortened V by 5 bases and J by 0 bases, and 11 bases separated the two germline ends. The CDR3 nucleotides read TGTGCCAGCAGCACCGGGGCGAGCTCCTATAATTCACCCCTCCACTTT. Translation: CASSTGASSYNSPLHF.

This clonotype was detected ten times or more. The CDR3 is CASSSVQGETQYF. The DNA of the CDR3 is TGTGCCAGCAGCTCAGTACAGGGGGAGACCCAGTACTTC. This chain links TRBV7-2 with TRBJ2-5; 7 bases agree with TRBD1. Germline CDR1 SGHTA, CDR2 FQGNSA. Unmatched junction bases numbered 4, after V lost 4 bases and J lost 5 bases. CDR3 length equals 13 residues.

The rearrangement uses TRBV6-6 and TRBJ1-5, with 11 bases matching TRBD1. Losses at the gene ends were 7 bases for V and 7 bases for J; bases not matched to a gene: 12. Germline loops: CDR1 MNHNY, CDR2 SVGAGI (reference sequence). The CDR3 sequence is 16 residues long. The CDR3 region is CASINRDRGAEQPQHF. CDR3 sequence (DNA): TGTGCCAGCATTAATCGGGACAGGGGGGCCGAACAGCCCCAGCATTTT.

This clonotype was seen at least ten times. The chain couples TRBV6-1 to TRBJ1-1, with 7 bases identical to TRBD1. The CDR3 has 15 residues. The germline CDR1 and CDR2 sequences are MNHNS and SASEGT. The J segment lost 1 base and the V segment lost 6 bases, leaving 8 bases of the junction unmatched. The chain's CDR3 is CASRRVRTGNTEAFF. The CDR3 region has the DNA TGTGCCAGCAGACGCGTAAGGACAGGGAACACTGAAGCTTTCTTT.

Only a few counts were recorded for this clonotype. The CDR3 reads CASSNTDSNQPQHF. Written as DNA, the CDR3 is TGTGCCAGCAGTAATACAGATAGCAATCAGCCCCAGCATTTT. The rearrangement links TRBV28 to TRBJ1-5, with D unclear. Trimming removed 5 bases from V and 0 bases from J, with 8 bases in between. The CDR3 spans 14 residues. Germline CDR1 and CDR2: MDHEN and SYDVKM.

This clonotype was seen a few times. V is TRBV4-1 and J is TRBJ2-3; D unclear. The CDR3 is 14 amino acids. Trimming cost V 0 bases and J 6 bases, with 10 bases left between them. Per the germline V gene, CDR1 is MGHRA and CDR2 is YSYEKL. CDR3 loop: CASSQDGTFDTQYF. The CDR3 DNA reads as TGCGCCAGCAGCCAAGACGGAACGTTTGATACGCAGTATTTT.

This clonotype was observed at least ten times. The chain has TRBV24-1 and TRBJ1-1; no definite D call. Trimming removed 4 bases at V and 2 bases at J, with 16 bases between. Germline V CDR1 and CDR2: KGHDR, SFDVKD. The CDR3 runs 16 residues. CDR3 coding DNA: TGTGCCACCAGTGACTCAAATTACACCGAAAACACTGAAGCTTTCTTT. Its protein is CATSDSNYTENTEAFF.

This clonotype showed up many times. The chain is built from TRBV19 and TRBJ1-1, with D perhaps matching TRBD1 (5 bases). CDR1 is LNHDA, CDR2 SQIVND, per germline (reference sequence). Trimming removed 5 bases at V and 1 base at J, with 11 bases between. This CDR3 is 14 amino acids long. The CDR3 here is CASSGALRNTEAFF. The CDR3 bases are TGTGCCAGTAGTGGGGCCCTTAGGAACACTGAAGCTTTCTTT.

This clonotype was seen many times. V gene TRBV7-8 combines with J gene TRBJ2-1; no clear D gene. In germline, CDR1 is SGHVS, CDR2 FQNEAQ. V was pared by 1 base and J by 3 bases, with 7 bases between. The CDR3 sequence is 14 residues long. The CDR3 region is CASSLDINYNEQFF. The CDR3, as DNA: TGTGCCAGCAGCTTAGATATAAACTACAATGAGCAGTTCTTC.

This clonotype was recorded a few times. This sequence joins TRBV20-1 and TRBJ2-6; 7 bases fit TRBD2. Germline V gene sequence: CDR1 DFQATT, CDR2 SNEGSKA (reference sequence). The length of the CDR3 is 14 residues. J gave up 2 bases and V 5 bases, and 3 bases lay outside the gene matches. The CDR3 spells CSAWGGTGANVLTF. CDR3 bases: TGCAGTGCTTGGGGGGGGACTGGGGCCAACGTCCTGACTTTC.

This clonotype came up a few times. The chain employs TRBV12-3 or TRBV12-4 and TRBJ2-7; possibly TRBD2 for D (5 bases). Trimming pared 4 bases from V and 2 bases from J, leaving 9 bases between. The CDR3 loop spans 13 amino acids. The CDR3 reads CASSSGITYEQYF. In DNA, the CDR3 is TGTGCCAGCAGTTCGGGGATAACCTACGAGCAGTACTTC.

This clonotype was picked up a small number of times. This sequence joins TRBV5-1 and TRBJ1-1; no definite D call. V lost 0 bases, J lost 1 base, and 7 bases lay in between. From germline, CDR1 is SGHRS and CDR2 YFSETQ. The CDR3 contains 14 residues. CDR3 DNA sequence: TGCGCCAGCAGCTTGGAACTCCAGAACACTGAAGCTTTCTTT. It specifies CASSLELQNTEAFF.

This clonotype turned up a few times. V and J are TRBV2 and TRBJ1-1; 7 positions match TRBD1. Trimming took 4 bases from V and 3 from J; bases not matched to a gene: 11. Germline CDR1 and CDR2: SNHLY and FYNNEI. The CDR3 runs to 16 residues. CDR3 bases: TGTGCCAGCAGTGCTTCAGGGGGGCGCTTGGACACTGAAGCTTTCTTT. Protein product: CASSASGGRLDTEAFF.

The chain recombines TRBV29-1 with TRBJ2-7, with D hard to call. The CDR3 is 12 residues long. Germline-derived CDR1 and CDR2 are SQVTM and ANQGSEA. With 4 bases removed from V and 1 base from J, the gap between germline ends came to 8 bases. Here the CDR3 DNA reads TGCAGCGTTGTTGACGCTTCCTACGAGCAGTACTTC. The encoded protein is CSVVDASYEQYF.

In its sample, this clonotype was seen a few times. The rearrangement joins TRBV4-1 to TRBJ1-1; D unclear. The CDR3 totals 13 residues. Germline assignment: CDR1 MGHRA and CDR2 YSYEKL. V dropped 4 bases and J dropped 1 base, with 7 bases sitting between them. The CDR3 DNA reads TGCGCCAGCAGCCGCAGCGGGAACACTGAAGCTTTCTTT. Encoded protein: CASSRSGNTEAFF.

A few counts support this clonotype. CDR3 coding DNA: TGTGCCAGCAGTCCCCCGGGATACGGGCTAAACACAGATACGCAGTATTTT. Translation gives CASSPPGYGLNTDTQYF. V usage is TRBV12-3 or TRBV12-4 and J usage is TRBJ2-3; a possible D gene is TRBD2 (5 bases). The germline V and J ends were trimmed by 5 bases and 2 bases, with 20 bases remaining between them. This CDR3 has 17 residues.

This clonotype has only a few counts. This chain links TRBV6-5 with TRBJ2-5; D is undetermined. The length of the CDR3 is 12 residues. V was clipped by 2 bases and J by 5 bases, with 6 bases between them. Germline CDR1 and CDR2: MNHEY and SVGAGI. CDR3 sequence (DNA): TGTGCCAGCAGTTACCAAGGGGAGACCCAGTACTTC. Its translation is CASSYQGETQYF.

This clonotype was observed at least ten times. The rearrangement uses TRBV4-1 and TRBJ2-3, with TRBD1 matching 9 bases. The CDR3 runs to 17 residues. In germline, CDR1 is MGHRA, CDR2 YSYEKL. V was clipped by 4 bases and J by 4 bases; unmatched bases: 12. The DNA for the CDR3 is TGCGCCAGCAGCCTCAAAATTTGGGGACAGGGCCCAGATACGCAGTATTTT. Translating gives CASSLKIWGQGPDTQYF.

This clonotype came up many times. This sequence joins TRBV7-9 and TRBJ1-2; D is uncertain. The V end was cut by 7 bases, the J end by 5 bases, with 14 bases between. Germline V gene data show CDR1 as SEHNR and CDR2 as FQNEAQ (reference sequence). CDR3 length: 13 amino acids. DNA of the CDR3: TGTGCCAGCACTACGGGGATCGGGTATGGCTACACCTTC. This translates into CASTTGIGYGYTF.

J is TRBJ2-1 and V is TRBV6-2 or TRBV6-3, with 15 bases that match TRBD2. Germline trimming cut 0 bases from V and 3 bases from J; bases unmatched to any gene: 9. From germline, CDR1 is MNHEY and CDR2 SVGEGT. The CDR3 totals 20 residues. The CDR3: CASSYSLGLAGGIVYNEQFF. The CDR3 bases are TGTGCCAGCAGTTACTCTCTAGGACTAGCGGGGGGGATCGTCTACAATGAGCAGTTCTTC.

V is TRBV5-6 and J is TRBJ2-5, with no clear D. V gave up 4 bases and J gave up 5 bases, with 21 bases separating them. Germline V lookup: CDR1 SGHDT, CDR2 YYEEEE. The CDR3 totals 16 residues. The CDR3, as DNA: TGTGCCAGCAGCCCCTATTCCTCGGTGATGGAGGAGACCCAGTACTTC. As protein: CASSPYSSVMEETQYF.